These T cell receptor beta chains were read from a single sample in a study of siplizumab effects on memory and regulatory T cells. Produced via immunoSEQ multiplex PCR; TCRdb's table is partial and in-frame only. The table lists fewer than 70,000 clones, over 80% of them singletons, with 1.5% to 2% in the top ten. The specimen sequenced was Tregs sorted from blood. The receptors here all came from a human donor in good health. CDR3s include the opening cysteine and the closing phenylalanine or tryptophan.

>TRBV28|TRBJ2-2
CASSLLVGTGGHTGELFF
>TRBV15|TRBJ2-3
CATSRGTHPMSTDTQYF
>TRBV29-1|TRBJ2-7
CSVVFRAWEQYF
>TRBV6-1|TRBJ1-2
CATLGRRDYGYTF
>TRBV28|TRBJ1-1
CASSFRARNTEAFF
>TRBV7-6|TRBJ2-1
CASSSSGGSHEQFF
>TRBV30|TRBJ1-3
CAWTRDPLSGNTIYF
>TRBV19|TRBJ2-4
CASSIEGSSVAKNIQYF
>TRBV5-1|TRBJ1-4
CASSWGQGDEKLFF
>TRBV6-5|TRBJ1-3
CASSYSNGGNTIYF
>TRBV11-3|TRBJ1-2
CASSLMSGSRSGYTF
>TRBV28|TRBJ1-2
CASRTTNYGYTF
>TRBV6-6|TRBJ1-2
CASSRQGGGNYGYTF
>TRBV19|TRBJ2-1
CASSPGLGGGDEQFF
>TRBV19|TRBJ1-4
CASSHTWGGRNEKLFF
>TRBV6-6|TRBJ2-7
CASSFLGGGAEQYF
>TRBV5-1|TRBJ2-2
CASSLSGSNTGELFF
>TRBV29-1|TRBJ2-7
CSPFREKYEQYF
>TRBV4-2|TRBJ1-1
CASSQGGTGMNTEAFF
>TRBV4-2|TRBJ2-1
CASSQDRRSTYNEQFF
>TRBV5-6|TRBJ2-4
CASSLEGLRKAKNIQYF
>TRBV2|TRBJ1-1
CATLMEANTEAFF
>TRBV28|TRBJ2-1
CASSLVLAGGRYNEQFF
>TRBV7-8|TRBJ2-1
CASSVSPGLPYNEQFF
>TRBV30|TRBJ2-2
CAWARGGGELFF